The clone carrying this T cell receptor (beta chain) was observed a few times. What it recognizes is unknown. The record originates from a study of T-cell memory formation after mild COVID-19. Study details: TCR clusters were mostly donor specific.

Findings and caveats of the study: Some SARS-CoV-2-responding clones were already detected in memory before infection.

From germline, CDR1 is SEHNR and CDR2 FQNEAQ (reference sequence). The CDR3 has 17 amino acids. V shed 5 bases and J shed 1 base, with 18 bases lying between them. TCRdb re-called the 5' RACE reads with MiXCR, one entry per CDR3 protein. Of around 110,000 distinct CDR3 sequences listed, approximately 15% are singletons. Sample: PBMCs or a T cell subset sorted from them (not recorded which). This chain joins TRBV7-9 and TRBJ1-5; TRBD1 is a possible D gene (5 bases). This TCR derives from a man aged 18 to 29 who had mild COVID-19 (a few samples of this study predate the infection). Cell type and time point are not known. The CDR3 DNA is TGTGCCAGCAGCCGGAGCGACGGTGGGGGGAGCAATCAGCCCCAGCATTTT. This translates into CASSRSDGGGSNQPQHF.